This is a list of T cell receptor beta chains from one sample in a study of blood T cell repertoires in COVID-19. Sequenced by immunoSEQ multiplex PCR; TCRdb stores in-frame clones only, minus some. Of tens of thousands of clones listed, roughly 84% are singletons. The source material was peripheral blood. These receptors originate from a man in his 60s with COVID-19, enrolled during active disease. CDR3s include the opening cysteine and the closing phenylalanine or tryptophan. A D gene is named only where the DNA matches it firmly. Rows give clone size only sometimes, using once, few, many, or a class for an expanded clone.

v_gene,j_gene,abundance,d_gene,CDR3nt,CDR3aa
TRBV29-1,TRBJ1-6,NA,TRBD1,TGCAGCGTTGTTTTGGGGACAGGGGAAAGTTCACCCCTCCACTTT,CSVVLGTGESSPLHF
TRBV27,TRBJ2-7,few,TRBD1,TGTGCCAGCAGTTTATCAGGACAGGTCGTCGGGTACGAGCAGTACTTC,CASSLSGQVVGYEQYF
TRBV18,TRBJ1-2,NA,TRBD1,TGTGCCAGCTCACCCGGGACAGGGAGGGACGGTGGCTACACCTTC,CASSPGTGRDGGYTF
TRBV19,TRBJ2-1,NA,TRBD2,TGTGCCAGTAGTACCCGGACTAGCGGGAGGGTTGAGCAGTTCTTC,CASSTRTSGRVEQFF
TRBV25-1,TRBJ2-7,NA,NA,TGTGCCAGCAGTGAAGAGGGAGCGAAGGGGCAGTACTTC,CASSEEGAKGQYF
TRBV30,TRBJ1-2,NA,NA,TGTGCCTGGAGTGGGCCCCTCGGCAGGACTAACTATGGCTACACCTTC,CAWSGPLGRTNYGYTF
TRBV12-5,TRBJ2-5,NA,TRBD1,TGTGCTAGTGGTTTGCTCACAGGGGCGGCGGAGACCCAGTACTTC,CASGLLTGAAETQYF
TRBV19,TRBJ2-3,NA,NA,TGTGCCACTAAAGGGAGGAGGCTGATAGATACGCAGTATTTT,CATKGRRLIDTQYF
TRBV29-1,TRBJ1-2,NA,TRBD1,TGCAGCGTGGGTGGACAGGGCACCAACTATGGCTACACCTTC,CSVGGQGTNYGYTF
TRBV28,TRBJ1-2,NA,NA,TGTGCCAGCAGGACGGGAGGGGTTAACTATGGCTACACCTTC,CASRTGGVNYGYTF
TRBV7-9,TRBJ1-2,NA,TRBD1,TGTGCCAGCAGCGGGAACGTGGGACAGGGGGCGCAGAAGAGTGGCTACACCTTC,CASSGNVGQGAQKSGYTF
TRBV10-3,TRBJ1-2,NA,TRBD1,TGTGCCACCAAACTAGGGACAGTTAACTATGGCTACACCTTC,CATKLGTVNYGYTF
TRBV10-3,TRBJ2-7,NA,TRBD2,TGTGCCATCAGCCTAGAAATCCCGGGGGGGGAGCAGTACTTC,CAISLEIPGGEQYF
TRBV24-1,TRBJ2-1,NA,TRBD2,TGTGCCACCAGTGATCGAAGCGGGAGAGCGTCCTACAATGAGCAGTTCTTC,CATSDRSGRASYNEQFF
TRBV14,TRBJ1-2,NA,NA,TGTGCCAGCAGCGCGCGGGCCCTCTATGGCTACACCTTC,CASSARALYGYTF
TRBV7-3,TRBJ1-4,NA,TRBD1,TGTGCCAGCAGCTCCCGTAGGCTATTCGGGACAGAACTGTTTTTT,CASSSRRLFGTELFF
TRBV29-1,TRBJ1-4,NA,NA,TGCAGCGTTGATCGGATGGAGGGGGAAAAACTGTTTTTT,CSVDRMEGEKLFF
TRBV6-1,TRBJ2-7,few,NA,TGTGCCAGCAGTGATACACAGGTATACGAGCAGTACTTC,CASSDTQVYEQYF
TRBV7-3,TRBJ2-3,NA,NA,TGTGCCAGCAGCCCTCGCCTAGGCGCAGATACGCAGTATTTT,CASSPRLGADTQYF
TRBV9,TRBJ1-6,NA,NA,TGTGCCAGCAGCCCCACAGTTTCTTCACCCCTCCACTTT,CASSPTVSSPLHF
TRBV20-1,TRBJ2-7,NA,NA,TGCAGTGGGGGCCGGTCCTACGAGCAGTACTTC,CSGGRSYEQYF
TRBV18,TRBJ1-2,NA,NA,TGTGCCAGCTCTCCCGAACAGGGCGGCTATGGCTACACCTTC,CASSPEQGGYGYTF
TRBV18,TRBJ1-1,NA,NA,TGTGCCAGCTCACCCACCTCAGGGAGGGCTGAAGCTTTCTTT,CASSPTSGRAEAFF
TRBV28,TRBJ1-1,NA,TRBD1,TGTGCCAGCAGCGTAGACAGGGTTCCTGGGGGCACTGAAGCTTTCTTT,CASSVDRVPGGTEAFF
TRBV28,TRBJ2-7,once,TRBD1,TGTGCCAGCAGCCTCCGGGACAGGGAGTACTTC,CASSLRDREYF
TRBV7-6,TRBJ2-6,NA,TRBD1,TGTGCCAGCAGCTCCTCCCAAGGGGGCTATGGGGCCAACGTCCTGACTTTC,CASSSSQGGYGANVLTF
TRBV6-2/TRBV6-3,TRBJ2-7,NA,TRBD2,TGTGCCAGCAGTTACTCGAGTTTAGCGGGGGCGCAGTACTTC,CASSYSSLAGAQYF
TRBV7-9,TRBJ1-1,NA,NA,TGTGCCAGCAGCTTCTTCGGGGGTGGGAACACTGAAGCTTTCTTT,CASSFFGGGNTEAFF
TRBV28,TRBJ2-7,once,TRBD1,TGTGCCAGCAGTTATCCGGGACAGGGGGCTTCACACTCCTACGAGCAGTACTTC,CASSYPGQGASHSYEQYF